The present entry profiles one TCR beta chain with its context. The PCR was carried out with 60 Vbeta primers and 13 Jbeta primers. TCRdb's copy holds only in-frame clones and misses some; the assay was immunoSEQ multiplex PCR. The sample holds 150,000 or so clones, roughly 79% seen once. This specimen comes from a study of cytomegalovirus exposure and HLA in healthy donors. The germline gives CDR1 SGHVS, CDR2 FNYEAQ. The CDR3 loop spans 19 amino acids. With 3 bases clipped from V and 6 bases from J, the junction kept 14 bases outside the gene matches. Specimen: PBMCs. V and J are TRBV7-6 and TRBJ2-3; TRBD2 matches at 14 bases. The clonotype comes from a man aged 18 to 29 in good health and CMV-seronegative. CDR3 bases: TGTGCCAGCAGCTTTTGGGCGTCGACTAGCGGGGGGGCTATTGATACGCAGTATTTT. As protein: CASSFWASTSGGAIDTQYF.